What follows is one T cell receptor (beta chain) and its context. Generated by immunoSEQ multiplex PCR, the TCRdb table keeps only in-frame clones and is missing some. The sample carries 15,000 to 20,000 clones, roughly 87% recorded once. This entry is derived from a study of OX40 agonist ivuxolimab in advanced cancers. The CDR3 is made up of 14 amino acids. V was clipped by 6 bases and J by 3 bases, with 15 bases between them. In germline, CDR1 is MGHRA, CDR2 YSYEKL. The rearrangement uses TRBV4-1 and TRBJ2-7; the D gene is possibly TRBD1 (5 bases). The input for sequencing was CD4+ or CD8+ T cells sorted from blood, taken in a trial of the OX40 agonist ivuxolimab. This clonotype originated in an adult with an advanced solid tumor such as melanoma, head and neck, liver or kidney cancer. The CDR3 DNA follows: TGCGCCAGCAGTCTTGGGGCAGTTGGCTACGAGCAGTACTTC. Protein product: CASSLGAVGYEQYF.